This T cell receptor (beta chain) was profiled in a study of graft-versus-host responses after intestinal transplantation. Study summary: Induction using anti-thymocyte globulin, followed by tacrolimus and steroids for two to four years, was given to all recipients. Study results and limitations: Graft-versus-host to host-versus-graft clonal ratios in allografts were high in patients with graft-donor T cell macrochimerism. GvH clones surfaced in recipient marrow, some emerging earlier in ileum or blood.

Using immunoSEQ multiplex PCR, the repertoire was profiled, and TCRdb retains in-frame clones only, with some absent. This sample has fewer than 150,000 clones, with roughly 92% found just once. V was pared by 5 bases and J by 4 bases, with 3 bases of the junction left unmatched. The germline gives CDR1 LNHDA, CDR2 SQIVND (reference sequence). There are 14 residues in the CDR3. For this clone: Antigen: not known.

The J gene is TRBJ2-5, the V gene TRBV19; 11 nucleotides match TRBD2. Here the sequenced sample was unstimulated CD4+ T cells sorted from spleen or lymph node cells, taken before intestinal transplant. The clonotype was recovered from a human donor who received an intestinal transplant. The chain's CDR3 is CASSPSGGPETQYF. In nucleotides, the CDR3 is TGTGCCAGTAGTCCTAGCGGGGGGCCAGAGACCCAGTACTTC.